The 5 T cell receptor beta chains below all came from one sample that was sequenced in a study of T cell repertoires in cytomegalovirus infection. These TCRs' antigens remain unknown. TCRdb analysed the reads with MiXCR anew, one entry per CDR3 protein. The sample records approximately 590,000 distinct CDR3 sequences, about 39% being singletons. The sample here was cultured PBMCs, taken from culture after CMV antigen stimulation. The receptors stem from a human donor in good health (CMV status not recorded). Some clones in this sample may be carry-over from other donors' samples.

This clonotype was recorded once. The chain carries TRBV15 and TRBJ2-2; D call uncertain. V shed 5 bases and J shed 6 bases, with 4 bases lying between them. The germline V gene has CDR1 LNHNV and CDR2 YYDKDF (reference sequence). The CDR3 spans 11 residues. The CDR3 DNA sequence: TGTGCCACCAGCGACGCCGGGGAGCTGTTTTTT. Encoded protein: CATSDAGELFF.

The V call is TRBV7-2, the J call TRBJ2-5; D remains ambiguous. V was clipped by 1 base and J by 7 bases, with 10 bases between them. Germline values: CDR1 SGHTA, CDR2 FQGNSA. This CDR3 has 13 amino acids. The CDR3 DNA reads as TGTGCCAGCAGCTTAGGGTTCAAGAGGACCCAGTACTTC. This sequence encodes CASSLGFKRTQYF. Complete variable domain (other parts from reference TRBV7-2 and TRBJ2-5): GAGVSQSPSNKVTEKGKDVELRCDPISGHTALYWYRQSLGQGLEFLIYFQGNSAPDKSGLPSDRFSAERTGGSVSTLTIQRTQQEDSAVYLCASSLGFKRTQYFGPGTRLLVL.

CDR3 protein: CSVDPSTDTQYF. The CDR3, as DNA: TGCAGCGTTGACCCTAGCACAGATACGCAGTATTTT. J is TRBJ2-3 and V is TRBV29-1; D is ambiguous. The CDR3 length is 12 residues. Germline V CDR1 and CDR2: SQVTM, ANQGSEA. Trimming shortened V by 3 bases and J by 0 bases, and 4 bases separated the two germline ends.

The table lists this clonotype with many counts. This rearrangement joins TRBV7-2 to TRBJ2-5, with D perhaps matching TRBD1 or TRBD2 (5 bases each). CDR1 is SGHTA, CDR2 FQGNSA, per germline. Trimming pared 4 bases from V and 2 bases from J, leaving 14 bases between. The CDR3 consists of 15 residues. The CDR3 loop is CASSSSGTRQETQYF. Written as DNA, the CDR3 is TGTGCCAGCAGCTCCTCCGGGACCCGGCAAGAGACCCAGTACTTC.

This clonotype occurred a few times. The chain employs TRBV6-6 and TRBJ2-5; tentatively, D is TRBD2 (6 bases). Germline V gene sequence: CDR1 MNHNY, CDR2 SVGAGI (reference sequence). The V end was cut by 7 bases, the J end by 1 base, with 13 bases between. The CDR3 extends over 14 amino acids. The CDR3 DNA sequence: TGTGCCAGCACCGATGGAGGGTCCCAAGAGACCCAGTACTTC. This translates into CASTDGGSQETQYF.